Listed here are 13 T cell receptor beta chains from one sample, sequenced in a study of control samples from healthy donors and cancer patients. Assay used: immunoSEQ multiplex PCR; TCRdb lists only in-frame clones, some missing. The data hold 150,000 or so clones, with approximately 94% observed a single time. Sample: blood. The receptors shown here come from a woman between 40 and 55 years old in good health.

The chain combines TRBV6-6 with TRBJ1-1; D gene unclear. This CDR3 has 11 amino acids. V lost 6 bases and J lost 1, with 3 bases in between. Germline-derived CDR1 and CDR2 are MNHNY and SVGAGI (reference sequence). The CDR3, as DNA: TGTGCCAGCAGGGAGAACACTGAAGCTTTCTTT. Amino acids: CASRENTEAFF.

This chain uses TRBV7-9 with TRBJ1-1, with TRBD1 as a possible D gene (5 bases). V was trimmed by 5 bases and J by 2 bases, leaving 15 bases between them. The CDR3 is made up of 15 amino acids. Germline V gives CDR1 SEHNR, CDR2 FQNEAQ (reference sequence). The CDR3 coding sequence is TGTGCCAGCAGCCACCCGGGGGATCAAAACACTGAAGCTTTCTTT. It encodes CASSHPGDQNTEAFF. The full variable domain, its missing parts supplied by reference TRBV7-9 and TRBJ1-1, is DTGVSQNPRHKITKRGQNVTFRCDPISEHNRLYWYRQTLGQGPEFLTYFQNEAQLEKSRLLSDRFSAERPKGSFSTLEIQRTEQGDSAMYLCASSHPGDQNTEAFFGQGTRLTVV.

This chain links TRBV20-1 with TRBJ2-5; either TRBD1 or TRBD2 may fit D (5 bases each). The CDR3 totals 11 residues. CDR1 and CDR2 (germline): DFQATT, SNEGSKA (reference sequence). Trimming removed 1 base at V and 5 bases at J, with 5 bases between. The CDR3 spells CSARGGETQYF. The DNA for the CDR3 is TGCAGTGCTAGAGGGGGGGAGACCCAGTACTTC.

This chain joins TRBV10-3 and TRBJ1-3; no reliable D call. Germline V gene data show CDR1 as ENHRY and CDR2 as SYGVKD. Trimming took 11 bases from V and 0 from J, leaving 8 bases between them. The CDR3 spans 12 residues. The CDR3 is CASYSSGNTIYF. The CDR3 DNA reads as TGTGCCTCCTACAGCTCTGGAAACACCATATATTTT.

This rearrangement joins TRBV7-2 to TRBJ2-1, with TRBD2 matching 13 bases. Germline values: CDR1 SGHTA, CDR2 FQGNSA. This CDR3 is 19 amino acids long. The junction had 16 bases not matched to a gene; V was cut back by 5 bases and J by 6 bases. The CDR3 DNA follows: TGTGCCAGCAGCCTACGGACTAGCGGGAGACTGGCTCCCCGCAATGAGCAGTTCTTC. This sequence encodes CASSLRTSGRLAPRNEQFF.

CDR3 nucleotide sequence: TGTGCCAGCAGCGACCGGCGGGGCCCCCGGGAGACCCAGTACTTC. Its protein product is CASSDRRGPRETQYF. V usage is TRBV7-9 and J usage is TRBJ2-5; weak D call: TRBD2 (6 bases). With 5 bases removed from V and 5 bases from J, the gap between germline ends came to 18 bases. The CDR3 has 15 residues. Germline V gene sequence: CDR1 SEHNR, CDR2 FQNEAQ (reference sequence). The full variable domain, in which reference TRBV7-9 and TRBJ2-5 provide the parts outside the CDR3, is DTGVSQNPRHKITKRGQNVTFRCDPISEHNRLYWYRQTLGQGPEFLTYFQNEAQLEKSRLLSDRFSAERPKGSFSTLEIQRTEQGDSAMYLCASSDRRGPRETQYFGPGTRLLVL.

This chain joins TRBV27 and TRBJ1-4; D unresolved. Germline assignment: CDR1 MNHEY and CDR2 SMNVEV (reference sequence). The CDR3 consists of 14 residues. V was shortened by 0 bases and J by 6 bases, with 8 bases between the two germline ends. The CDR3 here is CASSLSVWDEKLFF. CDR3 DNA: TGTGCCAGCAGTTTATCGGTGTGGGATGAAAAACTGTTTTTT. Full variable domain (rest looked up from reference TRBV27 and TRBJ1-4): EAQVTQNPRYLITVTGKKLTVTCSQNMNHEYMSWYRQDPGLGLRQIYYSMNVEVTDKGDVPEGYKVSRKEKRNFPLILESPSPNQTSLYFCASSLSVWDEKLFFGSGTQLSVL.

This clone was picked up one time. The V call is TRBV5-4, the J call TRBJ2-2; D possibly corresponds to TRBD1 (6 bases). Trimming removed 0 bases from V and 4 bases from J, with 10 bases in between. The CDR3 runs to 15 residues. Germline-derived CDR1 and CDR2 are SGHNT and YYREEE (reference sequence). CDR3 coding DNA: TGTGCCAGCAGCTTGGGACAGGCCTCCACCGGGGAGCTGTTTTTT. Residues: CASSLGQASTGELFF.

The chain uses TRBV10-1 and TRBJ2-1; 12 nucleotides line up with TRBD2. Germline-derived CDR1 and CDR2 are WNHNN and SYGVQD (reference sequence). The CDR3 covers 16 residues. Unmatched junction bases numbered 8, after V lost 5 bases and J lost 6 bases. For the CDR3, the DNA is TGCGCCAGCAGTCACAATAGACTAGCGGGAGCCAATGAGCAGTTCTTC. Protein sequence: CASSHNRLAGANEQFF.

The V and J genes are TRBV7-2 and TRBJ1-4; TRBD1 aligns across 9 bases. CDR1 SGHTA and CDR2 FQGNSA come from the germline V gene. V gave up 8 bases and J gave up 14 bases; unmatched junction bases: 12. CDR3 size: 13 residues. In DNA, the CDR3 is TGTGCCAGCTCTACCGGGACAGGGAGGCCGCTGTTTTTT. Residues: CASSTGTGRPLFF.

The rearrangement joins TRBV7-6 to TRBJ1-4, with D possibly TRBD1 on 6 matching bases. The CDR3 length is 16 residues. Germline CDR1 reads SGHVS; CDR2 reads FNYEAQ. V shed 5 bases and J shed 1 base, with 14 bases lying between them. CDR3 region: CASSVNPGQTNEKLFF. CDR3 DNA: TGTGCCAGCAGCGTAAATCCGGGACAAACTAATGAAAAACTGTTTTTT.

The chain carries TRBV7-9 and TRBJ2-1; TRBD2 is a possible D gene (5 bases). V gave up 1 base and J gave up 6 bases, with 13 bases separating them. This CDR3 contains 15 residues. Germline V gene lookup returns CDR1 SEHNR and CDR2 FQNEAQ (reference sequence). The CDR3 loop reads CASSLVGLGLNEQFF. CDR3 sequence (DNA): TGTGCCAGCAGCTTAGTGGGCCTAGGACTCAATGAGCAGTTCTTC.

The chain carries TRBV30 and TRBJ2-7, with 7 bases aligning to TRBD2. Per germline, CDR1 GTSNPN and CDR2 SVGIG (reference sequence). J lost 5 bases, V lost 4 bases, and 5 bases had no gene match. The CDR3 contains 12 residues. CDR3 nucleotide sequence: TGTGCCTGGACCACCGGGGGGAACGAGCAGTACTTC. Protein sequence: CAWTTGGNEQYF.